The rows below give T cell receptor beta chains drawn from one sample of a study of type 1 regulatory T cells. A single record per CDR3 protein comes from TCRdb applying MiXCR to the reads. The sample lists 25,000 or so distinct CDR3 sequences, 55% to 80% occurring once. These receptors have no identified antigens. The sequencing sample was made of cultured T cells, either the whole culture or a sorted T cell fraction (not recorded which). The receptors here all came from a human donor in good health. Both conserved end residues are trimmed from each CDR3. A D gene is named only where the DNA matches it firmly.

TRBJ2-3	13	-	TRBV2	ASSDNGLSTDMQY
TRBJ2-7	15	-	TRBV28	ASNSLRGVPGLYEQY
TRBJ1-2	12	-	TRBV12-3/TRBV12-4	ASRSFTGSGGYT
TRBJ1-1	14	-	TRBV7-3	ASSSQGGVGGTEAF
TRBJ2-3	12	TRBD2	TRBV20-1	SARGRGGLDTQY
TRBJ1-2	11	TRBD1	TRBV18	ASSPSRQGGYT
TRBJ2-1	12	TRBD2	TRBV6-6	ASSYSGGAGEQF
TRBJ2-5	12	-	TRBV20-1	SARKWGEGETQY
TRBJ2-5	12	TRBD1	TRBV11-2	ASSLVRGRGTQY
TRBJ1-1	12	-	TRBV28	ASTDTFMNTEAF
TRBJ2-2	10	-	TRBV7-2	ASSLAIGELF
TRBJ2-1	12	-	TRBV11-2	ASSLVGGPTEQF
TRBJ2-1	11	-	TRBV19	ASSIGSSNEQF
TRBJ2-1	13	-	TRBV20-1	SAPVKGRSYNEQF
TRBJ2-3	17	TRBD2	TRBV10-1	ASSESRGGASMGTDTQY
TRBJ2-1	10	-	TRBV24-1	ATSEPGVGQF
TRBJ2-7	12	-	TRBV19	ASSGARGSYEQY
TRBJ1-3	15	-	TRBV4-1	ASSLFAQKSSGNTIY
TRBJ2-3	12	-	TRBV20-1	SASFLDGSDTQY
TRBJ1-1	12	-	TRBV27	ASSFEAEHTEAF
TRBJ1-1	13	-	TRBV29-1	SVRRGASGNTEAF
TRBJ2-3	12	TRBD2	TRBV7-2	ASSLGLSTDTQY
TRBJ2-3	15	TRBD2	TRBV12-3/TRBV12-4	ASSVYSGGPSTDTQY
TRBJ1-5	13	-	TRBV6-5	ASSFRRGHNQPQH
TRBJ1-4	13	TRBD1	TRBV7-9	ASSFGQGANEKLF
TRBJ1-1	11	-	TRBV20-1	SARPTGITEAF
TRBJ2-7	15	-	TRBV7-2	ASSLAPAAGGAYEQY
TRBJ2-7	13	TRBD2	TRBV20-1	SAPDSGGGSYEQY